The next 2 T cell receptor beta chains were all read from a single sample in a study of blood T cell repertoires in COVID-19. The assay was immunoSEQ multiplex PCR, and TCRdb's table has in-frame clones only and misses some. This sample has some 400,000 clones, with roughly 86% found just once. Input material: peripheral blood. Receptor source: a woman in her sixties with COVID-19, enrolled during active disease.

Worth noting for this clone: Different DNA sequences within this sample yield the same CDR3. The chain links TRBV5-1 to TRBJ2-2; D gene unclear. V was cut by 0 bases and J by 1 base, with 7 bases left in between. The CDR3 length is 15 residues. From germline, CDR1 is SGHRS and CDR2 YFSETQ. The CDR3 loop reads CASSLGAGNTGELFF. CDR3 sequence (DNA): TGCGCCAGCAGCTTGGGCGCAGGGAACACCGGGGAGCTGTTTTTT.

Here the CDR3 DNA reads TGTGCCATCTCGACAGGTTCGAACACTGAAGCTTTCTTT. This gives the protein CAISTGSNTEAFF. The V and J genes are TRBV10-3 and TRBJ1-1; a possible D gene is TRBD1 (6 bases). Germline CDR1 ENHRY, CDR2 SYGVKD. Trimming cost V 8 bases and J 1 base, with 11 bases left between them. This CDR3 is 13 amino acids long.